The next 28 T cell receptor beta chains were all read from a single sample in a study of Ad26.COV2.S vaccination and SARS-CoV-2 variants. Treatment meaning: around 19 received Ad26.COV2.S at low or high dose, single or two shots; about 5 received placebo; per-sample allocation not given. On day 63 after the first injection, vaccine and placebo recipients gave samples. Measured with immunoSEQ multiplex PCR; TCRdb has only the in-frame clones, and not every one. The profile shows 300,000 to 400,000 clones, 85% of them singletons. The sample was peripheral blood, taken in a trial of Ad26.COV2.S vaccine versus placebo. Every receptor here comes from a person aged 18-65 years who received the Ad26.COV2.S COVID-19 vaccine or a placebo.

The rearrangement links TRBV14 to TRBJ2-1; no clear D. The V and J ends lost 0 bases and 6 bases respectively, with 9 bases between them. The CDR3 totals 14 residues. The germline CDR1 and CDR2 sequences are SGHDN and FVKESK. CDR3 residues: CASSQDLGSNEQFF. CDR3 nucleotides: TGTGCCAGCAGCCAAGACTTGGGCTCCAATGAGCAGTTCTTC.

CDR3 in DNA: TGTGCCAGTAGTCCCACTAGCGGGGGGGCGGATGAGCAGTTCTTC. Its translation is CASSPTSGGADEQFF. This chain uses TRBV19 with TRBJ2-1; 13 nucleotides line up with TRBD2. CDR3 size: 15 residues. J gave up 8 bases and V 5 bases, and 6 bases lay outside the gene matches. Germline loops: CDR1 LNHDA, CDR2 SQIVND (reference sequence).

Here the CDR3 reads CATSDGSRQGDHYGYTF. CDR3 DNA: TGTGCCACCAGTGACGGATCCAGACAGGGGGATCACTATGGCTACACCTTC. V is TRBV24-1 and J is TRBJ1-2; 9 nucleotides align to TRBD1. J was trimmed by 3 bases and V by 4 bases; bases with no gene match: 11. Germline V gene sequence: CDR1 KGHDR, CDR2 SFDVKD. This CDR3 has 17 amino acids.

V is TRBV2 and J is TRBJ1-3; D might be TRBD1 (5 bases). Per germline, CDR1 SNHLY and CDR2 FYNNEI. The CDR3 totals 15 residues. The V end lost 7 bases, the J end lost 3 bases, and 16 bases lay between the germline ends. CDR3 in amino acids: CASTPGTPNGNTIYF. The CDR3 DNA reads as TGTGCCAGCACCCCGGGGACTCCGAATGGAAACACCATATATTTT.

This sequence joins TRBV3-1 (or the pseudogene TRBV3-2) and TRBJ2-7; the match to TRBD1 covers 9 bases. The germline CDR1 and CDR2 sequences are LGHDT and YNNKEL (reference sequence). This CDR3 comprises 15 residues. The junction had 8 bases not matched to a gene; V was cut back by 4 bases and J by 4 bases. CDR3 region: CASSRPGQGVYEQYF. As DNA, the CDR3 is TGTGCCAGCAGCCGACCGGGACAGGGAGTATACGAGCAGTACTTC.

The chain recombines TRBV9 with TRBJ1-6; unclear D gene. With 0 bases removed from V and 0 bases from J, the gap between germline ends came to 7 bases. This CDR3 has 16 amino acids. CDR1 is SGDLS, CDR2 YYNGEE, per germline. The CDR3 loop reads CASSVGGSSYNSPLHF. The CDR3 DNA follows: TGTGCCAGCAGCGTAGGTGGGAGCTCCTATAATTCACCCCTCCACTTT.

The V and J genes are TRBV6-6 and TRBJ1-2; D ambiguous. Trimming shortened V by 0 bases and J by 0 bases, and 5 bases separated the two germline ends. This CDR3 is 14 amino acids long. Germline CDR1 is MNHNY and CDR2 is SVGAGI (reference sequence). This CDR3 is CASSYSGTNYGYTF. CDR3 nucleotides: TGTGCCAGCAGTTACTCGGGAACTAACTATGGCTACACCTTC.

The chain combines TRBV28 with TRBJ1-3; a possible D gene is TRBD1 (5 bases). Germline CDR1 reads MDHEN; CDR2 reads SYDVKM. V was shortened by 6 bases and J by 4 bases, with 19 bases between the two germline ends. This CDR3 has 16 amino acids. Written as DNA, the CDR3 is TGTGCCAGCAGCCCCTCGGGACTGTCACTAGGAAACACCATATATTTT. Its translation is CASSPSGLSLGNTIYF.

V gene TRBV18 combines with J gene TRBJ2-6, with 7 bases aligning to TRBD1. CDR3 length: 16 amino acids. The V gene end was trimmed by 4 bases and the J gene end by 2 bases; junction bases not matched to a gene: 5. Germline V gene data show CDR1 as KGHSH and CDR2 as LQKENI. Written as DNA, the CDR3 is TGTGCCAGCTCACACGAGCAGGGGGCTGGGGCCAACGTCCTGACTTTC. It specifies CASSHEQGAGANVLTF.

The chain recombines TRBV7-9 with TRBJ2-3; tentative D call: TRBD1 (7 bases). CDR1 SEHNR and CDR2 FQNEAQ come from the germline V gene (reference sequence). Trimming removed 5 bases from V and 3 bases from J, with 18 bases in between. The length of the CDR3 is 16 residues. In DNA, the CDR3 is TGTGCCAGCAGCCAGACTAGACAGGGAAGGACAGATACGCAGTATTTT. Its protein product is CASSQTRQGRTDTQYF.

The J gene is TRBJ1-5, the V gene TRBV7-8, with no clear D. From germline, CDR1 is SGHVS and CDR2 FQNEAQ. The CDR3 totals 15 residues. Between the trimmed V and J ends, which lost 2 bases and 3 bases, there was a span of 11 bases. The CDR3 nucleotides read TGTGCCAGCAGCTTATCTCGAGGGTCCAATCAGCCCCAGCATTTT. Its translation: CASSLSRGSNQPQHF.

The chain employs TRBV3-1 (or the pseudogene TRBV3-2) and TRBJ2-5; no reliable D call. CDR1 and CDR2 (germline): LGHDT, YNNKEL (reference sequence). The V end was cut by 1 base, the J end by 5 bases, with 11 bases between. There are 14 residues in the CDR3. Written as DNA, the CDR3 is TGTGCCAGCAGCCAAGGGGCTAGTCGGGAGACCCAGTACTTC. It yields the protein CASSQGASRETQYF.

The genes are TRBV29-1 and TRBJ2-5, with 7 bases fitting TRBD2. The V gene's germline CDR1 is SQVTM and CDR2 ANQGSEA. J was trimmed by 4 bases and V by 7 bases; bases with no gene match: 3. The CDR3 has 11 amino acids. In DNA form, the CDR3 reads TGCAGCGGGGGGGAGGGAGAGACCCAGTACTTC. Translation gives CSGGEGETQYF.

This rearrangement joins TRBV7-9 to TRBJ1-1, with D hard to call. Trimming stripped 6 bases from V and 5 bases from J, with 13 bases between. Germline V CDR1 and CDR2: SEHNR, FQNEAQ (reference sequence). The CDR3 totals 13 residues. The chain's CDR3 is CASSSYEGTEAFF. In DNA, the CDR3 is TGTGCCAGCAGTTCCTATGAAGGGACTGAAGCTTTCTTT. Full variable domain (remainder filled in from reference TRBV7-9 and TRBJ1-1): DTGVSQNPRHKITKRGQNVTFRCDPISEHNRLYWYRQTLGQGPEFLTYFQNEAQLEKSRLLSDRFSAERPKGSFSTLEIQRTEQGDSAMYLCASSSYEGTEAFFGQGTRLTVV.

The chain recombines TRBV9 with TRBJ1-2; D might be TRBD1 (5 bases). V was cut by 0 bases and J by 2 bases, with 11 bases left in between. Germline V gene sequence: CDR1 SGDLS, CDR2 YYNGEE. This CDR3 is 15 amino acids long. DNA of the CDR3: TGTGCCAGCAGCGTAGCTCCCACAGGCAACTATGGCTACACCTTC. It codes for CASSVAPTGNYGYTF.

The CDR3 here is CASSSMGDLNSPLHF. The CDR3 coding sequence is TGCGCCAGCAGCTCCATGGGGGACCTTAATTCACCCCTCCACTTT. The V and J genes are TRBV5-1 and TRBJ1-6; TRBD1 might be the D (5 bases). Germline loops: CDR1 SGHRS, CDR2 YFSETQ. CDR3 length: 15 amino acids. Trimming stripped 3 bases from V and 6 bases from J, with 13 bases between.

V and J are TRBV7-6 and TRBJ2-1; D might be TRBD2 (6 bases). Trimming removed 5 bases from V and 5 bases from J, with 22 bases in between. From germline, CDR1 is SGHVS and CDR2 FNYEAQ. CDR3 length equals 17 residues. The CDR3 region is CASSISTGTGMNNEQFF. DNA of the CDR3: TGTGCCAGCAGCATAAGCACCGGGACTGGTATGAACAATGAGCAGTTCTTC.

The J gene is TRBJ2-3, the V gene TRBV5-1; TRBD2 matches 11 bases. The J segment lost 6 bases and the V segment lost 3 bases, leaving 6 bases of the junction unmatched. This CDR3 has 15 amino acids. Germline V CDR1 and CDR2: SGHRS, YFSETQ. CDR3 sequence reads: CASSWGLAEGDTQYF. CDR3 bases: TGCGCCAGCAGCTGGGGACTAGCGGAGGGGGATACGCAGTATTTT.

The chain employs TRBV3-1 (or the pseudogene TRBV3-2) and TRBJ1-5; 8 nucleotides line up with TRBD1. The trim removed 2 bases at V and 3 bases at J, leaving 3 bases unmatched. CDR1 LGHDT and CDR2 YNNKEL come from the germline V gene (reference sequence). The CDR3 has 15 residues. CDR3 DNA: TGTGCCAGCAGCCAACAGGGGGCTCACAATCAGCCCCAGCATTTT. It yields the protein CASSQQGAHNQPQHF.

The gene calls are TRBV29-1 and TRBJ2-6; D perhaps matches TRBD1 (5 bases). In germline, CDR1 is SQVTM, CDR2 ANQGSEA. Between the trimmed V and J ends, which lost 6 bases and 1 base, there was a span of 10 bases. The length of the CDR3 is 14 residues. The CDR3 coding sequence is TGCAGCGTCAGCCCAGGGTCTGGGGCCAACGTCCTGACTTTC. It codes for CSVSPGSGANVLTF.

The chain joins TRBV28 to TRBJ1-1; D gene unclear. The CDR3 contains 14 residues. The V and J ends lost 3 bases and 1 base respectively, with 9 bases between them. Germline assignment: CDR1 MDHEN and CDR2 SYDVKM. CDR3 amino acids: CASSFLPWNTEAFF. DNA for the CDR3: TGTGCCAGCAGTTTCCTGCCCTGGAACACTGAAGCTTTCTTT.

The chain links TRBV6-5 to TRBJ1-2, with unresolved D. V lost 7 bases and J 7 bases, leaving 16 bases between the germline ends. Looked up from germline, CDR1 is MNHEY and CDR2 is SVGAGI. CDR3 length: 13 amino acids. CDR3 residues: CASNLREGSGYTF. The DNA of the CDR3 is TGTGCCAGCAATTTACGAGAAGGGTCTGGCTACACCTTC.

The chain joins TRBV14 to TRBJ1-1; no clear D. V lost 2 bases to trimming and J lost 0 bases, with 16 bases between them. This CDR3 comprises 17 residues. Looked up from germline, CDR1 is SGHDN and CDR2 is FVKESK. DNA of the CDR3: TGTGCCAGCAGCCAATTTTCGGCAGCTTTTATGAACACTGAAGCTTTCTTT. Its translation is CASSQFSAAFMNTEAFF. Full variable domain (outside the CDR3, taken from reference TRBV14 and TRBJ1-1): EAGVTQFPSHSVIEKGQTVTLRCDPISGHDNLYWYRRVMGKEIKFLLHFVKESKQDESGMPNNRFLAERTGGTYSTLKVQPAELEDSGVYFCASSQFSAAFMNTEAFFGQGTRLTVV.

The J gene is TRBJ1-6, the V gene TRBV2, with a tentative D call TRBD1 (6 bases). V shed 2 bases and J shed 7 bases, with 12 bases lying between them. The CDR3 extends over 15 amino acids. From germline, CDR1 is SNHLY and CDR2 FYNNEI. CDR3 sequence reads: CASSEPKGGNSPLHF. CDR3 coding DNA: TGTGCCAGCAGTGAACCGAAGGGGGGAAATTCACCCCTCCACTTT.

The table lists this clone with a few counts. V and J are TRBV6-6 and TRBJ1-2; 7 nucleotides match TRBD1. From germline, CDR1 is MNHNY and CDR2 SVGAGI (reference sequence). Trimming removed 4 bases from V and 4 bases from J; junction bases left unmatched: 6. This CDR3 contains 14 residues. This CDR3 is CASSSATGSYGYTF. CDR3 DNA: TGTGCCAGCAGTTCCGCGACAGGGAGCTATGGCTACACCTTC.

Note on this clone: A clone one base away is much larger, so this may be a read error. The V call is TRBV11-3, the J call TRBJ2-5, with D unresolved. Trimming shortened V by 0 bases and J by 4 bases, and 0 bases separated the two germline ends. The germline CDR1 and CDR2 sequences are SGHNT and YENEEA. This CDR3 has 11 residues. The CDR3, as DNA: TGTGCCAGCAGCTTAGAAGAGACCCAGTACTTC. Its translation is CASSLEETQYF.

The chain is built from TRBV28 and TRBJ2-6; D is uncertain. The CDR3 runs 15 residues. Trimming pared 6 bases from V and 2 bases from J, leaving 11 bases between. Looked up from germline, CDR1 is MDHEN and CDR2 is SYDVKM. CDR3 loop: CASSSASTGANVLTF. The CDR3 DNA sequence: TGTGCCAGCAGCTCGGCCTCAACTGGGGCCAACGTCCTGACTTTC.

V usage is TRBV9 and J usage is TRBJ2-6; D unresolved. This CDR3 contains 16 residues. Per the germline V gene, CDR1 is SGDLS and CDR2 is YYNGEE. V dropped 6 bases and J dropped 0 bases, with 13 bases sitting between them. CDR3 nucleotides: TGTGCCAGCACCCGAGCAGCCCGCTCTGGGGCCAACGTCCTGACTTTC. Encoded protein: CASTRAARSGANVLTF.